This entry concerns a single T cell receptor (beta chain). An end of the junction differs from the germline gene, which may be a read error. Sequencing was performed with immunoSEQ multiplex PCR; in TCRdb, only in-frame clones are kept and a portion is missing. The table shows 39,000 or so clones, with 70% to 80% occurring only once. These data are taken from a study of early stage breast cancer tumors. The CDR3 is made up of 15 amino acids. Germline lookup yields CDR1 SSHAT and CDR2 FNYEAQ (reference sequence). This clonotype originated in a person aged 45-60 years with breast cancer. Material for sequencing was blood. The chain carries TRBV7-7 and TRBJ2-7, with TRBD1 matching 10 bases. As DNA, the CDR3 is TGTGCTAGCAGCCCCGGGACAGGGGTCTCCTACGAGCAGTACTTC. Its translation is CASSPGTGVSYEQYF.